This T cell receptor beta chain was retrieved from a study of CD8 T cells in ankylosing spondylitis. Study outcomes and limitations: Within matched ankylosing spondylitis synovial fluid, disease-linked clones were reportedly significantly enriched. Characteristic of ankylosing spondylitis blood, it appeared, was a TCR beta motif comprising about eight highly homologous variants.

Preparation of TCR beta libraries was done by quantitative 5'-RACE with molecular barcodes. TCRdb fed the 5' RACE reads into MiXCR, producing one record per CDR3 protein. The top ten hold 33% of the sample, which has around 140,000 distinct CDR3 sequences, roughly 18% seen once. Comment on this clonotype: The antigen remains unidentified.

CDR3 size: 15 residues. Per germline, CDR1 MNHEY and CDR2 SMNVEV (reference sequence). V gave up 6 bases and J gave up 5 bases, with 17 bases separating them. This clonotype was obtained from a male donor with ankylosing spondylitis. The J gene is TRBJ2-1, the V gene TRBV27; tentatively, D is TRBD2 (6 bases). The sample taken for sequencing was blood, either unsorted or a sorted T cell fraction (not recorded which). The CDR3 nucleotides are TGTGCCAGCAGGGTAGGAAGCGGGTCGAACAATGAGCAGTTCTTC. It is translated as CASRVGSGSNNEQFF.